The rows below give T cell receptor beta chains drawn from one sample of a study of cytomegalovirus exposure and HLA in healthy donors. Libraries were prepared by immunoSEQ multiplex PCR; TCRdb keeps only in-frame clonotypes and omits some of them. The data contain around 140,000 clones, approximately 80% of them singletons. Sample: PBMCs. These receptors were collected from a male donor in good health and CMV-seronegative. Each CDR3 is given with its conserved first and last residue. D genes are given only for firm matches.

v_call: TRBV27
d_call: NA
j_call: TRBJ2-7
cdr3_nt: TGTGCCAGCAGTTACTTATACGAGCAGTACTTC
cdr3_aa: CASSYLYEQYF

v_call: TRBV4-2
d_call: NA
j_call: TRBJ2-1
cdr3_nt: TGTGCCAGCAGCCAAGTTCGTTTGGGGGGCTCCTACAATGAGCAGTTCTTC
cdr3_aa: CASSQVRLGGSYNEQFF

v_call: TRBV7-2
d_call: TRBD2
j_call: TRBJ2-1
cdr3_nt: TGTGCCAGCAGCTTAAGGGCTAGCGGGGGGGCAGGTGAGCAGTTCTTC
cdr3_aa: CASSLRASGGAGEQFF

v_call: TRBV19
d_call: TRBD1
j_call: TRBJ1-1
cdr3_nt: TGTGCCAGTAGTATTAGGGACAGGAACACTGAAGCTTTCTTT
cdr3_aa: CASSIRDRNTEAFF

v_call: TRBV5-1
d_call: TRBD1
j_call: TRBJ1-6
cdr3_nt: TGCGCCAGCAGCCTAGGACAGGGGCAGGGTTCACCCCTCCACTTT
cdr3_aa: CASSLGQGQGSPLHF

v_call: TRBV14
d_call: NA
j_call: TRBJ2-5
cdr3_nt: TGTGCCAGCAGCCAAGTGCAGGGCCCCCAAGAGACCCAGTACTTC
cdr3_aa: CASSQVQGPQETQYF

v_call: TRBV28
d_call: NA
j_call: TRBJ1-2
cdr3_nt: TGTGCCAGCACCGGTGCTAACTATGGCTACACCTTC
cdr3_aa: CASTGANYGYTF

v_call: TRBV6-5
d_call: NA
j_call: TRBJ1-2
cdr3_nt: TGTGCCAGCAGTAATGAGGGCTATGGCTACACCTTC
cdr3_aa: CASSNEGYGYTF

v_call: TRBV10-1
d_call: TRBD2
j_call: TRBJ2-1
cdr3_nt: TGCGCCAGCAGTGAGAGCGGGAGGGCTGAGCAGTTCTTC
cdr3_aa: CASSESGRAEQFF

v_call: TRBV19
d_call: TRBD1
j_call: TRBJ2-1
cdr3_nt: TGTGCCAGTAGTATAGGAAGGGGGCGCGGCGATGAGCAGTTCTTC
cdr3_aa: CASSIGRGRGDEQFF

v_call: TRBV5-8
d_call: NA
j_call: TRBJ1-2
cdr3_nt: TGTGCCAGCAGTCGTCAGGGGAAGCAAGATGGCTACACCTTC
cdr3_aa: CASSRQGKQDGYTF

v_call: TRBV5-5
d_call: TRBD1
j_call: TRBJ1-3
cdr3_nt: TGTGCCAGCAGCTTGGGACAGGGTTACTCTGGAAACACCATATATTTT
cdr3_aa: CASSLGQGYSGNTIYF

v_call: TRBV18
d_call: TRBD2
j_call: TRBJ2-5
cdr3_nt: TGTGCCAGCTCAATTGCGGGAGTGACGGGGCTAGAGACCCAGTACTTC
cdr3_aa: CASSIAGVTGLETQYF

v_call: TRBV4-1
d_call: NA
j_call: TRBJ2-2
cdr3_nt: TGCGCCAGCAGCCAAGATAAGATAGCCCCGCCCACCGGGGAGCTGTTTTTT
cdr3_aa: CASSQDKIAPPTGELFF

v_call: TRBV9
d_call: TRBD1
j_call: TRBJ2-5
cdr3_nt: TGTGCCAGCAGCGGGGGACAGGGGCATCGAGAGACCCAGTACTTC
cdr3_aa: CASSGGQGHRETQYF